Listed here are 13 T cell receptor beta chains from one sample, sequenced in a study of vaccination effects on CD4 cells after COVID-19. For these receptors, no antigen is known. Antigen-specific CD4+ T cells were expanded with viral peptide pools in the ViraFEST assay before sequencing. Having been cultured for 10 days, the cells underwent CD4+ T cell isolation. Nucleocapsid antibody tests were negative, and the vaccine recipients had no prior SARS-CoV-2 infection. Some clones are missing from TCRdb's copy, which holds only in-frame ones; the method was immunoSEQ multiplex PCR. The sample has tens of thousands of clones, under 85% seen once. This specimen consisted of CD4+ T cells from PBMCs cultured with HCoV-NL63 spike peptides, obtained before COVID-19 vaccination. Receptors were obtained from a human donor who received a COVID-19 vaccine.

The CDR3 protein is CASSQVANEQFF. CDR3 nucleotide sequence: TGTGCCAGCAGCCAAGTAGCTAATGAGCAGTTCTTC. The J gene is TRBJ2-1, the V gene TRBV3-1 (or the pseudogene TRBV3-2); D is ambiguous. Trimming cost V 1 base and J 7 bases, with 5 bases left between them. The germline V gene encodes CDR1 LGHDT and CDR2 YNNKEL (reference sequence). The length of the CDR3 is 12 residues.

This rearrangement joins TRBV29-1 to TRBJ2-4; TRBD2 is a possible D gene (6 bases). The CDR3 consists of 12 residues. V lost 7 bases and J 2 bases, leaving 9 bases between the germline ends. CDR1 is SQVTM, CDR2 ANQGSEA, per germline. This chain's CDR3 is CSGRDSKNIQYF. In nucleotides, the CDR3 is TGCAGCGGAAGGGACTCCAAAAACATTCAGTACTTC.

The V and J genes are TRBV19 and TRBJ2-5; D possibly matches TRBD1 or TRBD2 (5 bases each). Germline V gene sequence: CDR1 LNHDA, CDR2 SQIVND (reference sequence). This CDR3 has 13 amino acids. Trimming left V 4 bases short and J 9 bases short, with 15 bases between. The DNA for the CDR3 is TGTGCCAGTAGTACGGCTGGGGGATTTGCCCAGTACTTC. The encoded protein is CASSTAGGFAQYF.

V usage is TRBV19 and J usage is TRBJ2-5; D is tentatively TRBD1 or TRBD2 (5 bases each). Germline lookup yields CDR1 LNHDA and CDR2 SQIVND (reference sequence). The CDR3 is 13 residues long. Trimming cost V 5 bases and J 2 bases, with 9 bases left between them. CDR3 amino acids: CASSPGRQETQYF. In nucleotides, the CDR3 is TGTGCCAGTAGTCCGGGACGACAAGAGACCCAGTACTTC.

In DNA, the CDR3 is TGTGCCAGCATCTTCGGGGGGGGTGTTGAAAAACTGTTTTTT. Encoded protein: CASIFGGGVEKLFF. The genes are TRBV2 and TRBJ1-4; possibly TRBD1 for D (5 bases). Trimming pared 7 bases from V and 7 bases from J, leaving 16 bases between. The CDR3 length is 14 residues. The germline V gene has CDR1 SNHLY and CDR2 FYNNEI.

The chain links TRBV21-1 to TRBJ2-7; the D call in the table, TRBD1, was not verified against the DNA. TRBV21-1 is given as a pseudogene. The CDR3 is made up of 24 amino acids. The CDR3 loop is CASSNAEDKKGLRGKNRGSYEQYV. The CDR3 DNA is TGTGCCAGCAGCAACGCCGAGGACAAAAAAGGATTAAGGGGGAAAAACAGGGGCTCCTACGAGCAGTACGTC.

The rearrangement uses TRBV7-2 and TRBJ1-1; no definite D call. This CDR3 is built from 13 residues. CDR1 is SGHTA and CDR2 is FQGNSA in the germline V gene. V shed 2 bases and J shed 5 bases, with 9 bases lying between them. For the CDR3, the DNA is TGTGCCAGCAGCTTATCGCGGGTAACTGAAGCTTTCTTT. It codes for CASSLSRVTEAFF. Looking up the rest from reference TRBV7-2 and TRBJ1-1 gives the full variable domain: GAGVSQSPSNKVTEKGKDVELRCDPISGHTALYWYRQSLGQGLEFLIYFQGNSAPDKSGLPSDRFSAERTGGSVSTLTIQRTQQEDSAVYLCASSLSRVTEAFFGQGTRLTVV.

The chain links TRBV7-6 to TRBJ1-2; a possible D gene is TRBD1 (6 bases). Germline CDR1 and CDR2: SGHVS and FNYEAQ. The CDR3 runs 15 residues. V lost 6 bases and J 3 bases, leaving 17 bases between the germline ends. The chain's CDR3 is CASSPRPDSYYGYTF. In DNA form, the CDR3 reads TGTGCCAGCAGTCCGAGGCCGGACAGCTACTATGGCTACACCTTC.

This rearrangement joins TRBV15 to TRBJ2-1; 9 nucleotides line up with TRBD2. Losses at the gene ends were 9 bases for V and 0 bases for J; bases not matched to a gene: 9. The CDR3 covers 16 residues. Looked up from germline, CDR1 is LNHNV and CDR2 is YYDKDF (reference sequence). CDR3 loop: CATHGRLADSYNEQFF. The CDR3 DNA follows: TGTGCCACGCACGGACGACTAGCGGACTCCTACAATGAGCAGTTCTTC.

V gene TRBV6-5 combines with J gene TRBJ2-7, with TRBD1 as a possible D gene (6 bases). In germline, CDR1 is MNHEY, CDR2 SVGAGI. The CDR3 runs 14 residues. V lost 6 bases and J 0 bases, leaving 12 bases between the germline ends. The CDR3 reads CASRRTEPSYEQYV. DNA of the CDR3: TGTGCCAGCAGGAGGACAGAACCCTCCTACGAGCAGTACGTC.

This clone was counted between two and nine times. The chain combines TRBV28 with TRBJ2-7, with unresolved D. This CDR3 region has 16 residues. The V gene's germline CDR1 is MDHEN and CDR2 SYDVKM. The germline V and J ends were trimmed by 5 bases and 0 bases, with 17 bases remaining between them. The CDR3 here is CASSPLGIGRSYEQYV. In DNA, the CDR3 is TGTGCCAGCAGTCCCCTTGGGATTGGCCGCTCCTACGAGCAGTACGTC.

The CDR3: CASSGARTGDYGYTF. Written as DNA, the CDR3 is TGTGCCAGCAGTGGAGCCCGGACAGGGGATTATGGCTACACCTTC. The chain joins TRBV6-1 to TRBJ1-2, with 9 nucleotides matching TRBD1. The V gene's germline CDR1 is MNHNS and CDR2 SASEGT. The trim removed 4 bases at V and 5 bases at J, leaving 8 bases unmatched. The CDR3 consists of 15 residues.

This clone was picked up one time. The chain links TRBV5-1 to TRBJ1-4; D is perhaps TRBD1 (5 bases). Per germline, CDR1 SGHRS and CDR2 YFSETQ. CDR3 length: 16 residues. Deletions cut 0 bases from V and 2 bases from J, with 11 bases between. The CDR3 region has the DNA TGCGCCAGCAGCTTGGTGTCAGGGAGGACTAATGAAAAACTGTTTTTT. Residues: CASSLVSGRTNEKLFF.